Described below is a single TCR beta chain sequence and its context. Its antigen is currently unknown. Repertoires were generated with immunoSEQ multiplex PCR, while TCRdb's copy carries only in-frame clones and drops some. This table has tens of thousands of clones, about 88% appearing once. The sample comes from a study of T cell responses to AZD1222 COVID-19 vaccine. Looking at the study overall: Pooling covered second doses at about 4 or about 12 weeks. Broader study findings: Spike regions recognized by vaccine-associated CD4 TCRs spanned the protein, led by 160-218 and 743-854. The donor group comprised mostly white British people and more females; the analysis possibly underestimated clonal diversity.

Material: peripheral blood, obtained on day 0 of AZD1222 vaccination. This TCR was sampled from an adult in good health.

CDR3 coding DNA: TGTGCCAGCAGTCCAGGACTAGCGGGAGAAGGAGATACGCAGTATTTT. Its protein product is CASSPGLAGEGDTQYF. V gene TRBV28 combines with J gene TRBJ2-3; 13 nucleotides line up with TRBD2. The trim removed 5 bases at V and 5 bases at J, leaving 7 bases unmatched. This CDR3 spans 16 amino acids. Per the germline V gene, CDR1 is MDHEN and CDR2 is SYDVKM. Full variable domain (outside the CDR3, taken from reference TRBV28 and TRBJ2-3): DVKVTQSSRYLVKRTGEKVFLECVQDMDHENMFWYRQDPGLGLRLIYFSYDVKMKEKGDIPEGYSVSREKKERFSLILESASTNQTSMYLCASSPGLAGEGDTQYFGPGTRLTVL.